The clone carrying this TCR beta chain was seen a few times. The CDR3 totals 13 residues. V dropped 3 bases and J dropped 0 bases, with 4 bases sitting between them. This sample stems from a study of immune characterization of retroperitoneal liposarcoma. From the PCR reads, TCRdb called clonotypes with MiXCR, one entry per CDR3 protein. The data hold some 11,000 distinct CDR3 sequences, with 27% observed a single time. Sample: tumor tissue. J is TRBJ2-3 and V is TRBV12-3 or TRBV12-4; no clear D gene. This sequence was found in a male donor with retroperitoneal liposarcoma. The CDR3, as DNA: TGTGCCAGCAGTTTCGACAGCACAGATACGCAGTATTTT. It is translated as CASSFDSTDTQYF.